The 20 T cell receptor beta chains below come from one sample, sequenced in a study of molecular identifiers for immune sequencing clone quantification. One entry per CDR3 protein results from TCRdb running MiXCR on the PCR reads. The data hold approximately 670,000 distinct CDR3 sequences, with 15% to 20% observed a single time. The sequencing sample was made of naive CD8+ T cells from blood, with Jurkat cell RNA spiked in. Subset indicated: FACS-sorted CD8+CD4-CCR7+CD45RA+ naive T cells. All receptors derive from a human donor in good health. Some libraries in this study had Jurkat cell RNA spiked in.

V gene TRBV7-2 combines with J gene TRBJ2-7, with 7 bases that match TRBD2. CDR1 and CDR2 from the germline V gene are SGHTA and FQGNSA. The V segment lost 1 base and the J segment 4 bases; nucleotides outside the gene matches: 4. CDR3 length: 14 amino acids. The CDR3 nucleotides are TGTGCCAGCAGCTTAGATTTTAGCGGGTACGAGCAGTACTTC. This translates into CASSLDFSGYEQYF.

In the case of this clonotype: A much larger clone is a single base away; this may be a read error. The CDR3 ends on some other residue instead of the conserved phenylalanine or tryptophan, so this is likely a read error. This chain joins TRBV27 and TRBJ2-1, with 9 bases matching TRBD2. The J segment lost 8 bases and the V segment lost 4 bases, leaving 6 bases of the junction unmatched. Germline CDR1 reads MNHEY; CDR2 reads SMNVEV (reference sequence). This CDR3 spans 14 amino acids. The CDR3 region has the DNA TGTGCCAGCAGTTGGGCTAGCGGGGTCGATGAGCAGTTCTCC. It is translated as CASSWASGVDEQFS.

The V and J genes are TRBV20-1 and TRBJ2-5; TRBD2 is a possible D gene (5 bases). V shed 5 bases and J shed 5 bases, with 15 bases lying between them. The CDR3 is 13 residues long. Germline CDR1 reads DFQATT; CDR2 reads SNEGSKA (reference sequence). CDR3 sequence: CSAVTEDWETQYF. CDR3 DNA: TGCAGTGCTGTTACAGAGGACTGGGAGACCCAGTACTTC.

This clonotype was seen many times. The chain carries TRBV29-1 and TRBJ2-7; D might be TRBD2 (6 bases). Germline V gene data show CDR1 as SQVTM and CDR2 as ANQGSEA. V lost 4 bases to trimming and J lost 0 bases, with 10 bases between them. The CDR3 length is 13 residues. The CDR3 coding sequence is TGCAGCGTTGGGGCGGGATACTCCTACGAGCAGTACTTC. Residues: CSVGAGYSYEQYF.

The CDR3 nucleotides read TGCGCCAGCAGCCAGGCCCCAGGGGCGGCTCAGCCCCAGCATTTT. It translates to CASSQAPGAAQPQHF. The rearrangement joins TRBV4-1 to TRBJ1-5, with a weak D call TRBD1 (6 bases). The CDR3 spans 15 residues. Trimming cost V 3 bases and J 6 bases, with 15 bases left between them. CDR1 is MGHRA and CDR2 is YSYEKL in the germline V gene.

V usage is TRBV6-2 or TRBV6-3 and J usage is TRBJ1-2; TRBD1 is a possible D gene (5 bases). Germline CDR1 is MNHEY and CDR2 is SVGEGT. The ends were cut back, 4 bases at V and 5 bases at J, with 11 bases in the middle. The CDR3 has 13 amino acids. In DNA, the CDR3 is TGTGCCAGCAGTTTGCCAGGGCAATATGGCTACACCTTC. Amino acid sequence: CASSLPGQYGYTF.

This clonotype showed up many times. The chain links TRBV9 to TRBJ2-5; unclear D gene. The CDR3 has 14 residues. Germline V gene data show CDR1 as SGDLS and CDR2 as YYNGEE. V was trimmed by 0 bases and J by 3 bases, leaving 9 bases between them. CDR3 DNA: TGTGCCAGCAGCGTAGGGGGTTTAGAAGAGACCCAGTACTTC. Its protein product is CASSVGGLEETQYF. Full variable domain (missing parts from reference TRBV9 and TRBJ2-5): DSGVTQTPKHLITATGQRVTLRCSPRSGDLSVYWYQQSLDQGLQFLIQYYNGEERAKGNILERFSAQQFPDLHSELNLSSLELGDSALYFCASSVGGLEETQYFGPGTRLLVL.

This clonotype occurred a few times. The chain joins TRBV5-1 to TRBJ2-1, with 9 bases identical to TRBD1. The CDR3 loop spans 20 amino acids. CDR1 and CDR2 (germline): SGHRS, YFSETQ. Losses at the gene ends were 0 bases for V and 2 bases for J; bases not matched to a gene: 15. The chain's CDR3 is CASSLVSGTGSPVPYNEQFF. CDR3 nucleotides: TGCGCCAGCAGCTTGGTTTCTGGGACAGGGAGCCCCGTCCCCTACAATGAGCAGTTCTTC.

In the case of this clonotype: Relative to the germline gene, one junction end is altered; a read error may explain this. V usage is TRBV20-1 and J usage is TRBJ1-2; tentative D call: TRBD1 (5 bases). Per the germline V gene, CDR1 is DFQATT and CDR2 is SNEGSKA (reference sequence). This CDR3 spans 14 amino acids. The DNA of the CDR3 is TGCAGTGCTAGACAGGACACGAAGGTTGGTGGCTGCACCTTC. Protein: CSARQDTKVGGCTF.

This clonotype has ten or more counts. The V call is TRBV27, the J call TRBJ1-1; D is undetermined. This CDR3 region has 14 residues. CDR1 MNHEY and CDR2 SMNVEV come from the germline V gene (reference sequence). Trimming shortened V by 0 bases and J by 6 bases, and 11 bases separated the two germline ends. In DNA form, the CDR3 reads TGTGCCAGCAGTTTATCGGTATCTGGGCCTGAAGCTTTCTTT. The encoded protein is CASSLSVSGPEAFF.

The chain carries TRBV6-4 and TRBJ1-1; D is possibly TRBD1 (5 bases). V lost 4 bases and J lost 4, with 10 bases in between. This CDR3 is built from 13 residues. The V gene's germline CDR1 is MRHNA and CDR2 SNTAGT. CDR3 in DNA: TGTGCCAGCAGTGCAGGGCCGGGCACTGAAGCTTTCTTT. Its translation is CASSAGPGTEAFF.

Worth noting for this clonotype: With a much larger clone just one base away, this may be a read error. This chain links TRBV5-6 with TRBJ1-1; tentatively, D is TRBD1 (5 bases). Germline V gives CDR1 SGHDT, CDR2 YYEEEE. This CDR3 spans 15 amino acids. This chain's CDR3 is CASSLSLGVNTEALF. Written as DNA, the CDR3 is TGTGCCAGCAGCTTGAGTTTGGGGGTGAACACTGAAGCTCTCTTT.

V usage is TRBV7-9 and J usage is TRBJ2-7, with D possibly matching TRBD1 (6 bases). Germline CDR1 SEHNR, CDR2 FQNEAQ (reference sequence). V lost 5 bases and J 3 bases, leaving 14 bases between the germline ends. The length of the CDR3 is 14 residues. The CDR3 nucleotides read TGTGCCAGCAGCCCCCCGGGCAGGGGCTACGAGCAGTACTTC. This translates into CASSPPGRGYEQYF.

This clonotype was observed many times. This chain joins TRBV29-1 and TRBJ2-5, with D possibly being TRBD1 (5 bases). With 0 bases removed from V and 8 bases from J, the gap between germline ends came to 22 bases. The CDR3 runs 16 residues. The germline CDR1 and CDR2 sequences are SQVTM and ANQGSEA. CDR3 nucleotides: TGCAGCGTTGAAGATCTACCGACAGAACCTAAGAATACCCAGTACTTC. Residues: CSVEDLPTEPKNTQYF.

This clonotype was detected many times. CDR3 loop: CASSPDRRMDGYTF. CDR3 DNA: TGTGCCAGCAGCCCCGACAGACGTATGGACGGCTACACCTTC. This chain uses TRBV6-5 with TRBJ1-2; D possibly corresponds to TRBD1 (5 bases). Germline values: CDR1 MNHEY, CDR2 SVGAGI. CDR3 length: 14 residues. V lost 6 bases and J lost 8, with 19 bases in between.

This clonotype has just a few counts. The genes are TRBV11-3 and TRBJ2-7, with D uncertain. V dropped 5 bases and J dropped 4 bases, with 12 bases sitting between them. Germline values: CDR1 SGHNT, CDR2 YENEEA. The CDR3 loop spans 13 amino acids. CDR3 sequence reads: CASSGPHEYEQYF. The CDR3 DNA sequence: TGTGCCAGCAGCGGGCCACACGAGTACGAGCAGTACTTC.

This clonotype was observed a few times. The chain couples TRBV27 to TRBJ2-2; no definite D call. Per germline, CDR1 MNHEY and CDR2 SMNVEV (reference sequence). V was pared by 1 base and J by 8 bases, with 5 bases between. The CDR3 is 12 residues long. The CDR3 is CASSLLPGELFF. CDR3 bases: TGTGCCAGCAGTTTATTGCCTGGGGAGCTGTTTTTT.

This clonotype was observed many times. V usage is TRBV9 and J usage is TRBJ2-7; D may be TRBD1 or TRBD2 (5 bases each). There are 14 residues in the CDR3. Germline values: CDR1 SGDLS, CDR2 YYNGEE. V was cut by 4 bases and J by 0 bases, with 11 bases left in between. This chain's CDR3 is CASSTGPNSYEQYF. The CDR3 DNA is TGTGCCAGCAGCACGGGACCGAACTCCTACGAGCAGTACTTC.

This clonotype was seen a few times. A much larger clone lies one base from this, so it may be a read error. The chain joins TRBV7-2 to TRBJ2-7; D may correspond to TRBD1 or TRBD2 (6 bases each). The CDR3 contains 17 residues. Per the germline V gene, CDR1 is SGHTA and CDR2 is FQGNSA. CDR3 nucleotide sequence: TGTGCCAGCAGCCTCACCTCCGGGCCAGGGGACTTCTACGAGCAGTGCTTC. This gives the protein CASSLTSGPGDFYEQCF.

Ten or more counts support this clonotype. CDR3 amino acids: CSARDKGESGEETQYF. The CDR3 nucleotides are TGCAGTGCTAGAGATAAGGGGGAAAGCGGGGAAGAGACCCAGTACTTC. The V and J genes are TRBV20-1 and TRBJ2-5; D might be TRBD2 (7 bases). The CDR3 totals 16 residues. Germline V gene data show CDR1 as DFQATT and CDR2 as SNEGSKA (reference sequence). Trimming stripped 0 bases from V and 3 bases from J, with 17 bases between.